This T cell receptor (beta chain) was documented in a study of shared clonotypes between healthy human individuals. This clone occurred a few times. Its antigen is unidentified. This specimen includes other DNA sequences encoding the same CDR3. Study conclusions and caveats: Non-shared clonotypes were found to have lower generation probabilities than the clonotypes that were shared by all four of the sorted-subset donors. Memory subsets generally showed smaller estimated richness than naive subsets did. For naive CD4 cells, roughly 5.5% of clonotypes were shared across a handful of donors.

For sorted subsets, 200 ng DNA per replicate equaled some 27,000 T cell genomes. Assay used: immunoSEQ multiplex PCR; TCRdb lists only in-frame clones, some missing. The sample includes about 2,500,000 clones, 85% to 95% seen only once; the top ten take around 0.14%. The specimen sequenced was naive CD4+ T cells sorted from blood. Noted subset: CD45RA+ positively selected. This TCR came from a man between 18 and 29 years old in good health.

The CDR3 coding sequence is TGTGCCAGCTCACCCCGAGATGAAAAACTGTTTTTT. It translates to CASSPRDEKLFF. This chain joins TRBV18 and TRBJ1-4; D is undetermined. Germline CDR1 reads KGHSH; CDR2 reads LQKENI. The CDR3 totals 12 residues. The V gene lost 3 bases and the J gene lost 6 bases, with 5 bases spanning the gap.